Shown below are 17 T cell receptor beta chains from a single sample sequenced in a study of response to subunit inactivated influenza vaccine. MiXCR, run by TCRdb on the RT-PCR reads, gives a single entry per CDR3 protein. The table lists about 540,000 distinct CDR3 sequences, roughly 25% of them singletons. This sample was shared with a second study, whose subject was T cells expressing NK-cell markers. From that study: It was by 5'RACE template switching with UMIs that TCR beta cDNA was made.

The sequencing here drew on CD4+ T cells sorted from PBMCs, taken about 13 days after vaccination. These receptors originate from a man aged 45 to 65 who received an inactivated influenza vaccine.

The rearrangement joins TRBV28 to TRBJ2-7; 7 bases fit TRBD2. The CDR3 is 15 amino acids. V was pared by 2 bases and J by 2 bases, with 6 bases of the junction left unmatched. The germline CDR1 and CDR2 sequences are MDHEN and SYDVKM. The CDR3 region is CASSLGGEPPYEQYF. DNA of the CDR3: TGTGCCAGCAGTTTAGGGGGGGAACCCCCCTACGAGCAGTACTTC.

This clonotype was counted only a few times. The chain couples TRBV5-4 to TRBJ1-6; D uncertain. With 5 bases removed from V and 8 bases from J, the gap between germline ends came to 8 bases. This CDR3 is 12 amino acids long. Germline values: CDR1 SGHNT, CDR2 YYREEE (reference sequence). CDR3 amino acids: CASSNDDSPLHF. The CDR3 DNA is TGTGCCAGCAGTAACGATGATTCACCCCTCCACTTT.

The genes are TRBV21-1 and TRBJ2-1; TRBD2 reflects the table's D call only, with no check against the DNA. TRBV21-1 is a known pseudogene. The CDR3 length is 16 residues. The CDR3 region has the DNA TGTGCCAGCAGCAAACGGCGGGAGGCCCGCAACGGTGAGCAGTTCTTC. It translates to CASSKRREARNGEQFF.

This clonotype was recorded a few times. The rearrangement uses TRBV12-3 or TRBV12-4 and TRBJ1-4; D call uncertain. V lost 2 bases and J lost 3, with 13 bases in between. The length of the CDR3 is 16 residues. The CDR3 here is CASSLYGAGSNEKLFF. The CDR3 DNA reads TGTGCCAGCAGTTTATACGGTGCGGGGTCTAATGAAAAACTGTTTTTT.

The chain combines TRBV9 with TRBJ2-2; D might be TRBD2 (6 bases). The germline V gene encodes CDR1 SGDLS and CDR2 YYNGEE. V gave up 3 bases and J gave up 7 bases, with 10 bases separating them. This CDR3 is 13 amino acids long. In nucleotides, the CDR3 is TGTGCCAGCAGCGCCCCGCGGGGCGGGGAGCTGTTTTTT. This encodes CASSAPRGGELFF.

This clonotype turned up a few times. The chain employs TRBV10-3 and TRBJ2-7, with 7 bases lining up with TRBD1. Trimming cost V 6 bases and J 3 bases; bases outside gene matches: 8. Per the germline V gene, CDR1 is ENHRY and CDR2 is SYGVKD. The length of the CDR3 is 14 residues. The CDR3 here is CAISNQRDSYEQYF. The CDR3 bases are TGTGCCATCAGCAATCAACGGGACAGCTACGAGCAGTACTTC.

This clonotype has more than one count but fewer than ten. This chain joins TRBV4-2 and TRBJ2-3, with TRBD1 as a possible D gene (6 bases). CDR1 and CDR2 (germline): LGHNA, YNFKEQ. Trimming shortened V by 2 bases and J by 0 bases, and 21 bases separated the two germline ends. There are 19 residues in the CDR3. CDR3 nucleotides: TGTGCCAGCAGCCAATTCTTGTTTGGACAGAGCTCTAGCACAGATACGCAGTATTTT. This encodes CASSQFLFGQSSSTDTQYF.

V is TRBV7-2 and J is TRBJ2-1; the match to TRBD1 covers 9 bases. Per germline, CDR1 SGHTA and CDR2 FQGNSA. There are 15 residues in the CDR3. V trimming: 6 bases; J trimming: 5 bases; junction bases outside the gene matches: 8. CDR3 sequence reads: CASRQTGTGNNEQFF. CDR3 nucleotides: TGTGCCAGCAGACAGACCGGGACAGGGAACAATGAGCAGTTCTTC.

CDR3 nucleotides: TGTGCCAGCAGTTTGGTGCTAGATCAGCCCCAGCATTTT. Its protein is CASSLVLDQPQHF. This rearrangement joins TRBV28 to TRBJ1-5; D remains unclear. Germline CDR1 reads MDHEN; CDR2 reads SYDVKM. Trimming stripped 3 bases from V and 5 bases from J, with 8 bases between. CDR3 length: 13 residues.

This clonotype was detected only a few times. The chain couples TRBV12-3 or TRBV12-4 to TRBJ2-2; D not resolved. The CDR3 has 11 amino acids. V lost 4 bases to trimming and J lost 9 bases, with 6 bases between them. The CDR3 DNA reads as TGTGCCAGCAGTTCTTTAAGGGAGCTGTTTTTT. Its protein product is CASSSLRELFF.

The chain uses TRBV12-3 or TRBV12-4 and TRBJ1-4; 8 nucleotides agree with TRBD1. Losses at the gene ends were 3 bases for V and 3 bases for J; bases not matched to a gene: 6. The CDR3 runs 16 residues. CDR3 amino acids: CASSFFGQGPNEKLFF. CDR3 bases: TGTGCCAGCAGTTTCTTCGGACAGGGACCTAATGAAAAACTGTTTTTT.

This clonotype was seen at least ten times. J is TRBJ2-1 and V is TRBV12-3 or TRBV12-4; D remains ambiguous. V shed 6 bases and J shed 4 bases, with 4 bases lying between them. This CDR3 is 11 amino acids long. The CDR3 protein is CASRGYNEQFF. In nucleotides, the CDR3 is TGTGCCAGCAGGGGGTACAATGAGCAGTTCTTC.

CDR3 DNA: TGTGCCAGCAGCTTGAAGGCCGGATGGGGTGAAAAACTGTTTTTT. It translates to CASSLKAGWGEKLFF. V and J are TRBV7-9 and TRBJ1-4; D is ambiguous. The germline V and J ends were trimmed by 3 bases and 7 bases, with 15 bases remaining between them. Germline V gives CDR1 SEHNR, CDR2 FQNEAQ (reference sequence). This CDR3 has 15 amino acids.

The chain uses TRBV6-2 or TRBV6-3 and TRBJ2-5; D unclear. V was shortened by 2 bases and J by 3 bases, with 16 bases between the two germline ends. This CDR3 has 16 amino acids. Germline loops: CDR1 MNHEY, CDR2 SVGEGT. The CDR3 loop is CASSYRRGQGEETQYF. CDR3 bases: TGTGCCAGCAGTTACCGCCGAGGTCAAGGCGAAGAGACCCAGTACTTC.

In its sample, this clonotype was seen a few times. V is TRBV7-2 and J is TRBJ2-7; TRBD2 agrees at 11 bases. Germline values: CDR1 SGHTA, CDR2 FQGNSA. Trimming at V came to 2 bases and at J to 6 bases, leaving 6 bases not matched to a gene. CDR3 length: 15 residues. Here the CDR3 reads CASSLSSGGAFEQYF. Written as DNA, the CDR3 is TGTGCCAGCAGCTTAAGTAGCGGGGGGGCCTTCGAGCAGTACTTC.

The genes are TRBV20-1 and TRBJ2-5; 10 positions match TRBD2. Trimming removed 1 base from V and 4 bases from J; junction bases left unmatched: 3. Germline V gene data show CDR1 as DFQATT and CDR2 as SNEGSKA (reference sequence). The CDR3 loop spans 14 amino acids. The chain's CDR3 is CSARVLAGVETQYF. CDR3 DNA sequence: TGCAGTGCTAGAGTGCTAGCGGGGGTAGAGACCCAGTACTTC.

The rearrangement joins TRBV6-5 to TRBJ1-3, with D hard to call. This CDR3 contains 12 residues. Germline loops: CDR1 MNHEY, CDR2 SVGAGI. V was shortened by 8 bases and J by 8 bases, with 13 bases between the two germline ends. CDR3: CASGLSFDTIYF. Written as DNA, the CDR3 is TGTGCCAGCGGGCTAAGTTTCGACACCATATATTTT.